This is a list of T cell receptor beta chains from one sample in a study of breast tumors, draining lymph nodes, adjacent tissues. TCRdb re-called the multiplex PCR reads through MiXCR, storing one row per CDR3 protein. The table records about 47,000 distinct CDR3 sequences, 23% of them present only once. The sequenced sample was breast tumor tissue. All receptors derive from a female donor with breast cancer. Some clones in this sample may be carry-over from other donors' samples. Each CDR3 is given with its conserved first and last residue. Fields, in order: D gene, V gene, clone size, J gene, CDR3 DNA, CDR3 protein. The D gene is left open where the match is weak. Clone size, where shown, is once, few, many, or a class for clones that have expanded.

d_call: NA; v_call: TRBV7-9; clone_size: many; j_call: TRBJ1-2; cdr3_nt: TGTGCCAGCAGCTTAGCGGGGGGCCATGGCTACACCTTC; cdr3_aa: CASSLAGGHGYTF
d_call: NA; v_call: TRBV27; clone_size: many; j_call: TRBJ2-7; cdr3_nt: TGTGCCAGCAGCCCGGGACTCCGCTACGAGCAGTACTTC; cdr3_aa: CASSPGLRYEQYF
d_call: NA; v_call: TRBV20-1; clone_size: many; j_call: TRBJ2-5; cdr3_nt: TGCAGTGCTAGGGCAGGGGAGGCCCAAGAGACCCAGTACTTC; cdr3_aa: CSARAGEAQETQYF
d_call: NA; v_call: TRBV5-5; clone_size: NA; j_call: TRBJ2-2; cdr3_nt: TGTGCCAGCAGCTTACCCGGGACGGCTAACACCGGGGAGCTGTTTTTT; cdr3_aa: CASSLPGTANTGELFF
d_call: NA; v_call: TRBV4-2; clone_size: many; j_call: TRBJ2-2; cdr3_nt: TGTGCCAGCAGCCAAGATGGGGGGAACACCGGGGAGCTGTTTTTT; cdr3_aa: CASSQDGGNTGELFF
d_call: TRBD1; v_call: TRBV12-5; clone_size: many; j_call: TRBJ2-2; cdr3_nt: TGTGCTAGTGGACAGGGGTACACCGGGGAGCTGTTTTTT; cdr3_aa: CASGQGYTGELFF
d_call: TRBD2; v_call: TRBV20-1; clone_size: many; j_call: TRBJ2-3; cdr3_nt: TGCAGTGCCCTCTCTCTAGCGGGGGGGCAGGTTGGCACAGATACGCAGTATTTT; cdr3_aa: CSALSLAGGQVGTDTQYF
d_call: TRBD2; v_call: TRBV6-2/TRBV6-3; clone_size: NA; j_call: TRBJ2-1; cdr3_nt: TGTGCCAGCAGTTCCACTAGCGTTAATGAGCAGTTCTTC; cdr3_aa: CASSSTSVNEQFF
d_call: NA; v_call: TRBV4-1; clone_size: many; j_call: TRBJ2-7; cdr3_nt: TGCGCCAGCAGCCCCTCGATGGGGACATACGAGCAGTACTTC; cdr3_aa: CASSPSMGTYEQYF
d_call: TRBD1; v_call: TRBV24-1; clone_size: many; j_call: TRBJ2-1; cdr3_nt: TGTGCCACCAGTGATTTTTCCGGGACAGGGTATTTGAATGAGCAGTTCTTC; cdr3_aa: CATSDFSGTGYLNEQFF
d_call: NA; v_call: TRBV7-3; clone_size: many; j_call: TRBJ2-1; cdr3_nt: TGTGCCAGCAGCTTCCTGCCCTATGGACACGGATCCTACAATGAGCAGTTCTTC; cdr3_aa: CASSFLPYGHGSYNEQFF
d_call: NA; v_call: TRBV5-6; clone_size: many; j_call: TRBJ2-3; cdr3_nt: TGTGCCAGCAGCAACGGGCCTACGCATACGCAGTATTTT; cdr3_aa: CASSNGPTHTQYF
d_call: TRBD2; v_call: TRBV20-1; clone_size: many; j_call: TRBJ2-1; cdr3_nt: TGCAGTGCTAGTCGCCTGGGACTAGCGGGGGGTCATGCCTACAATGAGCAGTTCTTC; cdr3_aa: CSASRLGLAGGHAYNEQFF
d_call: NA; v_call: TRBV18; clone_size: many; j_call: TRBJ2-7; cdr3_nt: TGTGCCAGCTCACGGGACACTCCCTACGAGCAGTACTTC; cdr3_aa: CASSRDTPYEQYF
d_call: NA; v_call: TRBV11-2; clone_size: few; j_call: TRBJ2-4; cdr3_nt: TGTGCCAGCAGCCATCCGGGGACGCACATTCAGTACTTC; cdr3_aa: CASSHPGTHIQYF
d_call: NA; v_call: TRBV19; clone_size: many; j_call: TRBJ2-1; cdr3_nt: TGTGCCAGTAGTGCTCGCCGGGGCTGGACCTCCTCCTACAATGAGCAGTTCTTC; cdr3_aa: CASSARRGWTSSYNEQFF
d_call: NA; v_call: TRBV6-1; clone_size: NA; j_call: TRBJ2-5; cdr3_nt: TGTGCCAGCAGTGGATGGGGCCAGGAGACCCAGTACTTC; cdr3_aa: CASSGWGQETQYF
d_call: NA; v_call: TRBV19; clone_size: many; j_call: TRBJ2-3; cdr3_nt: TGTGCCAGTAGTGGGGAGGGGGGGACCTCCAGAGCAGATACGCAGTATTTT; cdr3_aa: CASSGEGGTSRADTQYF
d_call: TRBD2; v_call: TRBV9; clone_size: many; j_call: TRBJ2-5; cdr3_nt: TGTGCCAGCAGCGTAGACCCTAGCGGAAAGAACCAAGAGACCCAGTACTTC; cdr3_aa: CASSVDPSGKNQETQYF
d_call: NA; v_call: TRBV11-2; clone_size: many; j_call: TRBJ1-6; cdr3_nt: TGTGCCAGCAGCTTAGAGCCAGGGAGTAATTCACCCCTCCACTTT; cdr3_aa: CASSLEPGSNSPLHF
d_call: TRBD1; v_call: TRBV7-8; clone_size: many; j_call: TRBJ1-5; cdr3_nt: TGTGCCAGCAGCCTACAGGGGGGAGATCAGCCCCAGCATTTT; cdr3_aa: CASSLQGGDQPQHF
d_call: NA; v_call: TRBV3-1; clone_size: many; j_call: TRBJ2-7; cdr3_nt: TGTGCCAGCAGCCCCCCCGGAGCGGACAATTACTACGAGCAGTACTTC; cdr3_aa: CASSPPGADNYYEQYF
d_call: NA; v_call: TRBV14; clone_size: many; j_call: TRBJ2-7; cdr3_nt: TGTGCCAGCAGCCAAGAAGGCCCCCCTCGGGAGCAGTACTTC; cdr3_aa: CASSQEGPPREQYF
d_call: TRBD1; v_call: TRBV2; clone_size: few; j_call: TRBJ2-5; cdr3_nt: TGTGCCAGCATTCCGACAGGGGGGGAGACCCAGTACTTC; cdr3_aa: CASIPTGGETQYF
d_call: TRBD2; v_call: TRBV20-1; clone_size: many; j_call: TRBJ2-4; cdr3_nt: TGCAGTGCGGAGAAGCGGGGGACAGCCAAAAACATTCAGTACTTC; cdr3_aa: CSAEKRGTAKNIQYF
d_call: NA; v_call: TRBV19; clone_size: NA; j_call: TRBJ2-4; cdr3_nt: TGTGCCAGTAGTATAGAGGACAGCCTAGCCAAAAACATTCAGTACTTC; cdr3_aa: CASSIEDSLAKNIQYF
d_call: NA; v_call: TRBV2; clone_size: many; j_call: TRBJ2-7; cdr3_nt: TGTGCCAGCAGACAGGCCGCCATTGGGACCTACGAGCAGTACTTC; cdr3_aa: CASRQAAIGTYEQYF
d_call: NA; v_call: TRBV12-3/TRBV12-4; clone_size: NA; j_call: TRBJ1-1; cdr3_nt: TGTGCCAGCAGTTTCGGGGCGCAGGCTTCTGAAGCTTTCTTT; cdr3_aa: CASSFGAQASEAFF
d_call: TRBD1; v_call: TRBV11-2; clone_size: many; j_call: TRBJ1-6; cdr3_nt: TGTGCCAGCAGCCTAAGGGGGCCTAATTCACCCCTCCACTTT; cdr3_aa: CASSLRGPNSPLHF
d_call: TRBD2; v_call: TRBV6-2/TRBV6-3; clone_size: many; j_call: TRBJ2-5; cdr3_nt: TGTGCCAGCAGTCGGGCTAGCGGGAGAGAGACCCAGTACTTC; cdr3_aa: CASSRASGRETQYF
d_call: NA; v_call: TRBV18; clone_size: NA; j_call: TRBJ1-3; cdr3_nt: TGTGCCAGCTCAGCGAGATCTGAAATCCTCTCTGGAAACACCATATATTTT; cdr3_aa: CASSARSEILSGNTIYF
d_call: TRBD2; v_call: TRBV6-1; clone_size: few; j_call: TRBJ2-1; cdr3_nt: TGTGCCAGCCCCCCTGAACGGATAGCGGGAGGCCCTGGCACCAATGAGCAGTTCTTC; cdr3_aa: CASPPERIAGGPGTNEQFF
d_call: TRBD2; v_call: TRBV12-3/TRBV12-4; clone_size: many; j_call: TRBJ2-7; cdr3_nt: TGTGCCAGCACCATGGGACTAGTTTACGAGCAGTACTTC; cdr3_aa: CASTMGLVYEQYF